Shown below are 23 T cell receptor beta chains from a single sample sequenced in a study of blood T cell repertoires in COVID-19. Profiling relied on immunoSEQ multiplex PCR, and the TCRdb table lists in-frame clones only, not all of them. This sample has tens of thousands of clones, with approximately 92% found just once. Sequenced input: peripheral blood. The receptors derive from a human donor in a cohort sampled during active COVID-19.

This chain uses TRBV5-4 with TRBJ2-2, with D possibly matching TRBD1 (5 bases). The germline V gene has CDR1 SGHNT and CDR2 YYREEE (reference sequence). V was shortened by 9 bases and J by 2 bases, with 20 bases between the two germline ends. This CDR3 region has 16 residues. CDR3 amino acids: CANRSDISVNTGELFF. The CDR3 DNA is TGTGCCAACAGGAGTGATATATCGGTAAACACCGGGGAGCTGTTTTTT.

The V and J genes are TRBV19 and TRBJ2-5, with TRBD1 matching over 9 bases. CDR1 and CDR2 (germline): LNHDA, SQIVND (reference sequence). The CDR3 has 15 residues. Germline trimming cut 5 bases from V and 5 bases from J; bases unmatched to any gene: 9. CDR3 in DNA: TGTGCCAGTAGTCCACAGGGGGCGCTCGGGGAGACCCAGTACTTC. Its translation is CASSPQGALGETQYF.

The rearrangement uses TRBV30 and TRBJ1-6; no clear D. The CDR3 extends over 14 amino acids. The germline V and J ends were trimmed by 1 base and 6 bases, with 10 bases remaining between them. Per germline, CDR1 GTSNPN and CDR2 SVGIG (reference sequence). CDR3 sequence: CAWSEVQPNSPLHF. CDR3 nucleotide sequence: TGTGCCTGGAGTGAGGTACAGCCTAATTCACCCCTCCACTTT.

This sequence joins TRBV30 and TRBJ2-6, with D maybe TRBD2 (6 bases). Germline V gene data show CDR1 as GTSNPN and CDR2 as SVGIG (reference sequence). V was cut by 0 bases and J by 0 bases, with 9 bases left in between. This CDR3 is 16 amino acids long. CDR3 sequence reads: CAWSVIGGSGANVLTF. CDR3 sequence (DNA): TGTGCCTGGAGTGTGATCGGGGGCTCTGGGGCCAACGTCCTGACTTTC. Complete variable domain (other parts from reference TRBV30 and TRBJ2-6): SQTIHQWPATLVQPVGSPLSLECTVEGTSNPNLYWYRQAAGRGLQLLFYSVGIGQISSEVPQNLSASRPQDRQFILSSKKLLLSDSGFYLCAWSVIGGSGANVLTFGAGSRLTVL.

Concerning this clone: Other DNA sequences from this sample encode an identical CDR3 as well. The rearrangement links TRBV3-1 (or the pseudogene TRBV3-2) to TRBJ1-2; D might be TRBD1 (6 bases). Looked up from germline, CDR1 is LGHDT and CDR2 is YNNKEL (reference sequence). Trimming cost V 1 base and J 6 bases, with 9 bases left between them. This CDR3 contains 13 residues. CDR3 DNA sequence: TGTGCCAGCAGCCAAGGAACAGGGAATGGCTACACCTTC. This sequence encodes CASSQGTGNGYTF.

V gene TRBV3-1 (or the pseudogene TRBV3-2) combines with J gene TRBJ2-3; D call uncertain. This CDR3 contains 14 residues. Germline V gene sequence: CDR1 LGHDT, CDR2 YNNKEL (reference sequence). With 3 bases removed from V and 0 bases from J, the gap between germline ends came to 7 bases. This chain's CDR3 is CASSHGVSTDTQYF. DNA of the CDR3: TGTGCCAGCAGCCACGGAGTTAGCACAGATACGCAGTATTTT.

V usage is TRBV5-1 and J usage is TRBJ2-1; the match to TRBD2 covers 9 bases. J gave up 8 bases and V 0 bases, and 6 bases lay outside the gene matches. Germline V gene sequence: CDR1 SGHRS, CDR2 YFSETQ. This CDR3 spans 15 amino acids. As DNA, the CDR3 is TGCGCCAGCAGCTTGGTGGCGGGGGGGCCGCATGAGCAGTTCTTC. Translation: CASSLVAGGPHEQFF.

The gene calls are TRBV10-2 and TRBJ1-2; no definite D call. This CDR3 has 13 residues. The V end lost 5 bases, the J end lost 7 bases, and 14 bases lay between the germline ends. The germline V gene has CDR1 WSHSY and CDR2 SAAADI. The CDR3 region has the DNA TGCGCCAGCAGTAACAAGAAAGCGGGTGGCTACACCTTC. Residues: CASSNKKAGGYTF.

This chain joins TRBV30 and TRBJ2-2; 10 bases fit TRBD2. J gave up 4 bases and V 5 bases, and 10 bases lay outside the gene matches. This CDR3 region has 16 residues. Per germline, CDR1 GTSNPN and CDR2 SVGIG (reference sequence). The CDR3 spells CAWAPQLAGATGELFF. In DNA form, the CDR3 reads TGTGCCTGGGCTCCCCAGCTAGCGGGGGCCACCGGGGAGCTGTTTTTT.

This clone occurred once. This chain connects TRBV7-9 to TRBJ1-4; possible D gene TRBD1, 5 bases. The CDR3 covers 16 residues. Trimming shortened V by 7 bases and J by 0 bases, and 15 bases separated the two germline ends. Germline CDR1 is SEHNR and CDR2 is FQNEAQ (reference sequence). In DNA, the CDR3 is TGTGCCAGCACCCTAGGGGTCGGTGCAACTAATGAAAAACTGTTTTTT. This translates into CASTLGVGATNEKLFF.

The rearrangement uses TRBV5-4 and TRBJ2-2; 8 nucleotides agree with TRBD2. CDR3 length: 16 residues. V dropped 2 bases and J dropped 3; count of bases not matched to a gene: 6. The germline V gene has CDR1 SGHNT and CDR2 YYREEE (reference sequence). CDR3 residues: CASSFGGLAHTGELFF. CDR3 in DNA: TGTGCCAGCAGCTTTGGTGGACTAGCCCACACCGGGGAGCTGTTTTTT.

The chain uses TRBV6-5 and TRBJ2-7, with D maybe TRBD1 (5 bases). The V end lost 8 bases, the J end lost 4 bases, and 18 bases lay between the germline ends. The V gene's germline CDR1 is MNHEY and CDR2 SVGAGI. There are 14 residues in the CDR3. This CDR3 is CASGVDSGPYEQYF. In DNA, the CDR3 is TGTGCCAGCGGAGTCGACAGTGGGCCTTACGAGCAGTACTTC.

The V and J genes are TRBV7-2 and TRBJ1-1; TRBD1 is a possible D gene (5 bases). The CDR3 totals 17 residues. Per the germline V gene, CDR1 is SGHTA and CDR2 is FQGNSA. V gave up 2 bases and J gave up 3 bases, with 19 bases separating them. CDR3 bases: TGTGCCAGCAGCTTACAGGGTCGGGGGGGACGGGACACTGAAGCTTTCTTT. This sequence encodes CASSLQGRGGRDTEAFF.

The V and J genes are TRBV19 and TRBJ1-6, with D perhaps matching TRBD1 (5 bases). The CDR3 runs 17 residues. Trimming removed 0 bases at V and 8 bases at J, with 17 bases between. Germline CDR1 LNHDA, CDR2 SQIVND (reference sequence). This CDR3 reads CASSIDPPYRYDSPLHF. In DNA form, the CDR3 reads TGTGCCAGTAGTATAGATCCCCCCTACAGGTACGATTCACCCCTCCACTTT.

J is TRBJ2-7 and V is TRBV5-1; 7 bases agree with TRBD1. Germline V gives CDR1 SGHRS, CDR2 YFSETQ. Trimming removed 4 bases from V and 3 bases from J; junction bases left unmatched: 19. This CDR3 contains 18 residues. The CDR3 here is CASSDRTGLSENFYEQYF. The CDR3 DNA follows: TGCGCCAGCAGCGATCGGACAGGCCTAAGTGAAAACTTCTACGAGCAGTACTTC.

V and J are TRBV5-1 and TRBJ1-2; D is unresolved. The CDR3 loop spans 14 amino acids. The germline CDR1 and CDR2 sequences are SGHRS and YFSETQ. V was trimmed by 0 bases and J by 2 bases, leaving 8 bases between them. The CDR3 spells CASSLGGQNYGYTF. CDR3 bases: TGCGCCAGCAGCTTGGGAGGGCAGAACTATGGCTACACCTTC.

The chain links TRBV11-2 to TRBJ2-5; D unclear. The V gene lost 0 bases and the J gene lost 7 bases, with 9 bases spanning the gap. CDR3 size: 13 residues. Germline V lookup: CDR1 SGHAT, CDR2 FQNNGV. CDR3 in amino acids: CASSLDLSGTQYF. The DNA of the CDR3 is TGTGCCAGCAGCTTAGACCTATCGGGGACCCAGTACTTC.

The count of this clone is one. V gene TRBV7-8 combines with J gene TRBJ2-1, with 9 bases lining up with TRBD2. This CDR3 has 15 amino acids. CDR1 and CDR2 from the germline V gene are SGHVS and FQNEAQ. The V gene end was trimmed by 0 bases and the J gene end by 5 bases; junction bases not matched to a gene: 2. The CDR3 sequence is CASSLASGGHNEQFF. The CDR3 nucleotides read TGTGCCAGCAGCTTAGCTAGCGGGGGACACAATGAGCAGTTCTTC.

The V call is TRBV28, the J call TRBJ1-6, with 7 bases fitting TRBD1. V lost 5 bases and J lost 0; bases outside the gene matches: 10. The germline gives CDR1 MDHEN, CDR2 SYDVKM. CDR3 length equals 18 residues. CDR3 nucleotide sequence: TGTGCCAGCAGTACGACAGGGACCCCCTCCTCCTATAATTCACCCCTCCACTTT. Protein product: CASSTTGTPSSYNSPLHF.

This clone was detected only once. The chain joins TRBV6-6 to TRBJ2-7, with D possibly matching TRBD1 (5 bases). Germline V gene sequence: CDR1 MNHNY, CDR2 SVGAGI (reference sequence). The CDR3 sequence is 14 residues long. Trimming removed 3 bases from V and 3 bases from J, with 12 bases in between. The CDR3 DNA reads TGTGCCAGCAGTTATCCTGGACAAAGCTACGAGCAGTACTTC. It translates to CASSYPGQSYEQYF.

This rearrangement joins TRBV6-6 to TRBJ1-4, with 8 bases matching TRBD1. The trim removed 5 bases at V and 7 bases at J, leaving 15 bases unmatched. The germline gives CDR1 MNHNY, CDR2 SVGAGI (reference sequence). The CDR3 has 17 residues. CDR3 nucleotides: TGTGCCAGCAGTCAGCCGGGACAGGTTCATGGCGTTGAAAAACTGTTTTTT. Translated: CASSQPGQVHGVEKLFF.

The rearrangement links TRBV6-5 to TRBJ1-5, with D unresolved. V gave up 5 bases and J gave up 4 bases, with 9 bases separating them. This CDR3 is built from 13 residues. CDR1 and CDR2 from the germline V gene are MNHEY and SVGAGI. The CDR3 reads CASSPQMNQPQHF. The DNA of the CDR3 is TGTGCCAGCAGTCCGCAGATGAATCAGCCCCAGCATTTT.

CDR3 protein: CASSTRAGGKETQYF. In DNA, the CDR3 is TGTGCCAGCAGCACCCGAGCGGGGGGCAAAGAGACCCAGTACTTC. The rearrangement joins TRBV9 to TRBJ2-5; 9 bases are shared with TRBD2. V shed 4 bases, J shed 3 bases, and the junction held 7 bases outside the gene matches. From germline, CDR1 is SGDLS and CDR2 YYNGEE. The CDR3 covers 15 residues.